Listed here are 22 T cell receptor beta chains from one sample, sequenced in a study of cytomegalovirus exposure and HLA in healthy donors. Amplification used 60 Vbeta primers and 13 Jbeta primers. Generated by immunoSEQ multiplex PCR, the TCRdb table keeps only in-frame clones and is missing some. The sample includes about 170,000 clones, 73% of them seen just once. Sequencing input: PBMCs. The receptor source for this set is a woman aged 18-30 years in good health and CMV-seropositive.

The chain couples TRBV5-8 to TRBJ2-2; D not resolved. V dropped 2 bases and J dropped 6 bases, with 11 bases sitting between them. Germline V gives CDR1 SGHTS, CDR2 YDEGEE. The CDR3 is made up of 14 amino acids. The CDR3 DNA reads as TGTGCCAGCAGCTTATCACCAGAATCCGGGGAGCTGTTTTTT. It specifies CASSLSPESGELFF.

This clone appeared once. The rearrangement joins TRBV9 to TRBJ2-3; maybe TRBD2 (7 bases). Germline assignment: CDR1 SGDLS and CDR2 YYNGEE. Trimming removed 0 bases from V and 10 bases from J, with 15 bases in between. The CDR3 length is 14 residues. In DNA, the CDR3 is TGTGCCAGCAGCGTAGAAGGGGGGGAACCTGCGCAGTATTTT. It yields the protein CASSVEGGEPAQYF.

The genes are TRBV19 and TRBJ1-2; 7 nucleotides agree with TRBD1. V shed 5 bases and J 4 bases; nucleotides not matched to a gene: 7. From germline, CDR1 is LNHDA and CDR2 SQIVND (reference sequence). CDR3 size: 14 residues. CDR3 bases: TGTGCCAGTAGTGGGGACAGCACGACCTATGGCTACACCTTC. This sequence encodes CASSGDSTTYGYTF.

The chain couples TRBV6-1 to TRBJ2-1, with 10 nucleotides matching TRBD2. The CDR3 contains 15 residues. The germline gives CDR1 MNHNS, CDR2 SASEGT. Trimming at V came to 2 bases and at J to 7 bases, leaving 5 bases not matched to a gene. CDR3 sequence: CASSERSGGGNEQFF. The CDR3 DNA reads as TGTGCCAGCAGTGAACGGAGCGGGGGGGGGAATGAGCAGTTCTTC.

This clone was observed a few times. V usage is TRBV7-9 and J usage is TRBJ2-1; 8 bases line up with TRBD1. The germline gives CDR1 SEHNR, CDR2 FQNEAQ (reference sequence). The CDR3 sequence is 17 residues long. V trimming: 3 bases; J trimming: 6 bases; junction bases outside the gene matches: 13. CDR3 region: CASSFRTGIPLGNEQFF. The CDR3, as DNA: TGTGCCAGCAGCTTCAGGACAGGGATCCCTTTAGGCAATGAGCAGTTCTTC.

The chain has TRBV7-2 and TRBJ2-7; the D gene is possibly TRBD1 (6 bases). The length of the CDR3 is 15 residues. Trimming removed 2 bases from V and 0 bases from J, with 11 bases in between. CDR1 is SGHTA, CDR2 FQGNSA, per germline. CDR3 DNA sequence: TGTGCCAGCAGCTTAAGGCAGGGGTACTCCTACGAGCAGTACTTC. It codes for CASSLRQGYSYEQYF.

This clone showed up just once. CDR3 protein: CASSWTNSPPGQIIYGYTF. CDR3 DNA: TGTGCCAGCAGTTGGACCAATTCTCCCCCGGGACAGATTATCTATGGCTACACCTTC. The chain is built from TRBV28 and TRBJ1-2, with 7 positions matching TRBD1. V shed 4 bases, J shed 4 bases, and the junction held 21 bases outside the gene matches. The CDR3 runs 19 residues. Per germline, CDR1 MDHEN and CDR2 SYDVKM.

The V gene is TRBV10-3, the J gene TRBJ2-3; D remains unclear. Germline CDR1 is ENHRY and CDR2 is SYGVKD. Deletions cut 0 bases from V and 2 bases from J, with 12 bases between. The CDR3 has 16 residues. The CDR3 is CAISESQVGSTDTQYF. Here the CDR3 DNA reads TGTGCCATCAGTGAGTCGCAGGTTGGCTCCACAGATACGCAGTATTTT.

This clone was seen once. V gene TRBV7-2 combines with J gene TRBJ1-4; weak D call: TRBD1 (5 bases). The CDR3 is 15 residues long. The V gene lost 1 base and the J gene lost 13 bases, with 19 bases spanning the gap. Germline V CDR1 and CDR2: SGHTA, FQGNSA. The CDR3 is CASSLEVGRGNGLFF. CDR3 in DNA: TGTGCCAGCAGCTTAGAGGTCGGGAGGGGTAATGGACTGTTTTTT.

This rearrangement joins TRBV6-4 to TRBJ2-3; a possible D gene is TRBD2 (7 bases). CDR3 length: 14 amino acids. Germline CDR1 is MRHNA and CDR2 is SNTAGT. The ends were cut back, 6 bases at V and 2 bases at J, with 12 bases in the middle. DNA for the CDR3: TGTGCCAGCAGCCTGGCGGGGGCCACAGATACGCAGTATTTT. Translation: CASSLAGATDTQYF.

This chain uses TRBV6-5 with TRBJ2-1; 7 bases are a match to TRBD2. The trim removed 4 bases at V and 9 bases at J, leaving 15 bases unmatched. CDR3 length: 16 amino acids. Per germline, CDR1 MNHEY and CDR2 SVGAGI. CDR3 coding DNA: TGTGCCAGCAGTTCCCCCGGTGGGACTACCATGGGTGAGCAGTTCTTC. It codes for CASSSPGGTTMGEQFF.

This chain joins TRBV2 and TRBJ2-2, with 8 bases aligning to TRBD2. The CDR3 length is 16 residues. Per germline, CDR1 SNHLY and CDR2 FYNNEI. The V segment lost 0 bases and the J segment 5 bases; nucleotides outside the gene matches: 5. CDR3 sequence: CASSEALGGATGELFF. The CDR3 DNA follows: TGTGCCAGCAGTGAAGCGCTCGGGGGGGCGACCGGGGAGCTGTTTTTT.

Here the CDR3 DNA reads TGTGCCATCAGTGAGCTCAGTGGCTACACCTTC. Encoded protein: CAISELSGYTF. The chain couples TRBV10-3 to TRBJ1-2; no definite D call. CDR3 length: 11 residues. From germline, CDR1 is ENHRY and CDR2 SYGVKD. Trimming removed 2 bases from V and 7 bases from J, with 5 bases in between.

V is TRBV5-1 and J is TRBJ2-5; D is perhaps TRBD2 (6 bases). The germline V gene encodes CDR1 SGHRS and CDR2 YFSETQ. With 0 bases removed from V and 5 bases from J, the gap between germline ends came to 11 bases. CDR3 length: 14 amino acids. CDR3 nucleotide sequence: TGCGCCAGCAGCTTGGTTTCGGGGAGGGAGACCCAGTACTTC. Translated: CASSLVSGRETQYF.

This chain connects TRBV4-2 to TRBJ2-5; 13 nucleotides align to TRBD2. J lost 1 base, V lost 2 bases, and 4 bases had no gene match. The CDR3 loop spans 17 amino acids. CDR1 LGHNA and CDR2 YNFKEQ come from the germline V gene. The CDR3 loop is CASSQPGLAGVQETQYF. In DNA, the CDR3 is TGTGCCAGCAGCCAACCCGGACTAGCGGGGGTCCAAGAGACCCAGTACTTC.

This chain uses TRBV28 with TRBJ1-5, with D tentatively TRBD1 (6 bases). Trimming removed 7 bases from V and 11 bases from J, with 24 bases in between. CDR1 MDHEN and CDR2 SYDVKM come from the germline V gene. CDR3 length equals 15 residues. The CDR3 coding sequence is TGTGCCAGCACCCTCCTCCGGGGGGCCCTTATGGCCCAGCATTTT. It encodes CASTLLRGALMAQHF.

In this sample, this clone turned up a few times. The chain uses TRBV6-1 and TRBJ2-7; D is undetermined. The CDR3 loop spans 14 amino acids. With 3 bases removed from V and 3 bases from J, the gap between germline ends came to 12 bases. CDR1 is MNHNS and CDR2 is SASEGT in the germline V gene. The CDR3 loop is CASSDWRQVYEQYF. DNA for the CDR3: TGTGCCAGCAGTGACTGGCGTCAGGTCTACGAGCAGTACTTC.

The chain uses TRBV27 and TRBJ1-2, with 10 bases aligning to TRBD1. Germline assignment: CDR1 MNHEY and CDR2 SMNVEV (reference sequence). V was pared by 2 bases and J by 5 bases, with 11 bases of the junction left unmatched. This CDR3 contains 17 residues. Here the CDR3 DNA reads TGTGCCAGCAGTTTAAGGGGCGGGACAGGGGATCTGTATGGCTACACCTTC. As protein: CASSLRGGTGDLYGYTF.

The gene calls are TRBV19 and TRBJ1-5, with D possibly TRBD1 on 5 matching bases. Trimming shortened V by 3 bases and J by 6 bases, and 9 bases separated the two germline ends. There are 13 residues in the CDR3. Germline V gene data show CDR1 as LNHDA and CDR2 as SQIVND (reference sequence). The CDR3 DNA reads as TGTGCCAGTAGTATCGGGGGTTTTCAGCCCCAGCATTTT. Encoded protein: CASSIGGFQPQHF.

The chain joins TRBV2 to TRBJ2-3, with D tentatively TRBD1 (6 bases). The ends were cut back, 11 bases at V and 0 bases at J, with 15 bases in the middle. The CDR3 is 14 residues long. Germline CDR1 reads SNHLY; CDR2 reads FYNNEI. CDR3 sequence (DNA): TGTGCCGTTGGGACACACGAAAGCACAGATACGCAGTATTTT. It yields the protein CAVGTHESTDTQYF.

V and J are TRBV9 and TRBJ1-5; D possibly corresponds to TRBD1 (6 bases). The CDR3 length is 14 residues. Germline CDR1 reads SGDLS; CDR2 reads YYNGEE. V shed 3 bases and J shed 7 bases, with 14 bases lying between them. The chain's CDR3 is CASSAGQPTQPQHF. Written as DNA, the CDR3 is TGTGCCAGCAGCGCGGGACAACCAACCCAGCCCCAGCATTTT.

This chain joins TRBV2 and TRBJ2-3, with D tentatively TRBD2 (6 bases). Trimming left V 2 bases short and J 6 bases short, with 12 bases between. The CDR3 runs 14 residues. The germline CDR1 and CDR2 sequences are SNHLY and FYNNEI. DNA of the CDR3: TGTGCCAGCAGTGAATGGGTGGGGGGTGATACGCAGTATTTT. This sequence encodes CASSEWVGGDTQYF.